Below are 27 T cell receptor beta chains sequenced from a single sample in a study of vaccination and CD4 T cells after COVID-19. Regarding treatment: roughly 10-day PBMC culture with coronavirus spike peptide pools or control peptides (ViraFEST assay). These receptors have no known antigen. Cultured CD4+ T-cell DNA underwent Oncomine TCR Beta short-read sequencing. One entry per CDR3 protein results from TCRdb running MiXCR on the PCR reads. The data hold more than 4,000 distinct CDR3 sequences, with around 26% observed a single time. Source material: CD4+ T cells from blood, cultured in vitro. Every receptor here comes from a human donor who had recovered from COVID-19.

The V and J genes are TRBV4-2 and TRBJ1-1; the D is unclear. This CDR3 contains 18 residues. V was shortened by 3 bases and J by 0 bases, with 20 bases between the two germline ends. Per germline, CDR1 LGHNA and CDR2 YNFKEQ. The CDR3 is CASSQKGLLGNLNTEAFF. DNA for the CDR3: TGTGCCAGCAGCCAGAAAGGCCTCTTAGGCAACTTGAACACTGAAGCTTTCTTT.

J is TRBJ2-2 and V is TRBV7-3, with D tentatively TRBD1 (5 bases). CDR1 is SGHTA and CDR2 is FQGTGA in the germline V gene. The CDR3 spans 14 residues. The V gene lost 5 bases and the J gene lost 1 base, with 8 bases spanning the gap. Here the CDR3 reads CASSPGQNTGELFF. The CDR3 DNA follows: TGTGCCAGCAGCCCCGGACAGAACACCGGGGAGCTGTTTTTT.

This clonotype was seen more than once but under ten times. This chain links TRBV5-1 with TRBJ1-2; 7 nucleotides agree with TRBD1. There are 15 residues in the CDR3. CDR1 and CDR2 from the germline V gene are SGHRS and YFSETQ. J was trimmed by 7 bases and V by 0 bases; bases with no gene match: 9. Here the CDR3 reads CASSLGDRAGAGYTF. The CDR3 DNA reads TGCGCCAGCAGCTTGGGCGACAGGGCGGGGGCTGGCTACACCTTC.

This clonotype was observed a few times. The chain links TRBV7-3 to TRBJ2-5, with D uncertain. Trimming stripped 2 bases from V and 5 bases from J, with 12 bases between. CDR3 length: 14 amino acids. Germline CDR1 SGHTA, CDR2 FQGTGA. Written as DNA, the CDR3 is TGTGCCAGCAGCTTAGGGCCCCCCGGGGAGACCCAGTACTTC. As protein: CASSLGPPGETQYF.

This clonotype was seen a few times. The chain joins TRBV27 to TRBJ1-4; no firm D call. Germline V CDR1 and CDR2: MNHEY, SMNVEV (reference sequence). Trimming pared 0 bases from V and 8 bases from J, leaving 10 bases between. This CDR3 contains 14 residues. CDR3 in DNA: TGTGCCAGCAGTTTATCGTTCGGGCTGGAAAAACTGTTTTTT. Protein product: CASSLSFGLEKLFF.

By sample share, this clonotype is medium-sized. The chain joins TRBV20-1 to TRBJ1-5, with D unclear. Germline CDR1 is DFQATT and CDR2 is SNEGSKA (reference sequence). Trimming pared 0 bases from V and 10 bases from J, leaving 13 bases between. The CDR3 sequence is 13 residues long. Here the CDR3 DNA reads TGCAGTGCTAGAGATATGGCTTCCGGACCCCAGCATTTT. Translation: CSARDMASGPQHF.

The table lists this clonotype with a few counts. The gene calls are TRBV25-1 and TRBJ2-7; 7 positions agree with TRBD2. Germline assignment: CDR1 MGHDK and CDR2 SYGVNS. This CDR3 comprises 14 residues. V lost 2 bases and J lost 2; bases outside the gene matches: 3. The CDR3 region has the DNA TGTGCCAGCAGTGAAGAGGCGGGGGCCTACGAGCAGTACTTC. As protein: CASSEEAGAYEQYF.

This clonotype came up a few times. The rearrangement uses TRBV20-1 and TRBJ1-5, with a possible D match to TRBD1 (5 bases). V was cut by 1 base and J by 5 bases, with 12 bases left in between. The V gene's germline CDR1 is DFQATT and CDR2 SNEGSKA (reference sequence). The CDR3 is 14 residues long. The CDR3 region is CSARVTGWDQPQHF. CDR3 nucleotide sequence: TGCAGTGCTAGAGTCACAGGATGGGATCAGCCCCAGCATTTT.

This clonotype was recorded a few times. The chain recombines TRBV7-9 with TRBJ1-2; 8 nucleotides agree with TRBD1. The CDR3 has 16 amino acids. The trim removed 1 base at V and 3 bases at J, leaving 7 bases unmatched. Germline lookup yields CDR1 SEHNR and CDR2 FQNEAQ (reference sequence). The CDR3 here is CASSLDGQGGYYGYTF. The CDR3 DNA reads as TGTGCCAGCAGCTTAGATGGACAGGGTGGTTACTATGGCTACACCTTC.

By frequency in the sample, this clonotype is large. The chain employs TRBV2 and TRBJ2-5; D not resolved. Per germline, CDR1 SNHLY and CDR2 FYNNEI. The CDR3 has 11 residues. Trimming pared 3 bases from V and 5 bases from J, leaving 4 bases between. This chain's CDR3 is CASSERETQYF. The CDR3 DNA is TGTGCCAGCAGTGAGAGGGAGACCCAGTACTTC.

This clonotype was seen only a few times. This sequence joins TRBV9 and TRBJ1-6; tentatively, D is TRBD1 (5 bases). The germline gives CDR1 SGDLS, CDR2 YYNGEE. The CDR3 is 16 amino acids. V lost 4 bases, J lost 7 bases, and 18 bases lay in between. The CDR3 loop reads CASSTRAWGGNSPLHF. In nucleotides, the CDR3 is TGTGCCAGCAGCACCCGGGCGTGGGGGGGGAATTCACCCCTCCACTTT.

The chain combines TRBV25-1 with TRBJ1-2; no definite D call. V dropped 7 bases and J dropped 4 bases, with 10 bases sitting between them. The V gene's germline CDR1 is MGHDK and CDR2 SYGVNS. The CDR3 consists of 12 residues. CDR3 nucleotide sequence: TGTGCCAGCACAGACGGGATCTATGGCTACACCTTC. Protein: CASTDGIYGYTF.

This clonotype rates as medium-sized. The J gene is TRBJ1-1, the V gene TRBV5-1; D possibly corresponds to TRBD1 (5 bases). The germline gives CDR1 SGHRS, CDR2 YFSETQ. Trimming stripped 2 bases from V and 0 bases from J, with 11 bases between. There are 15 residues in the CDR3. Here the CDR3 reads CASSFGGGMNTEAFF. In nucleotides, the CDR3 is TGCGCCAGCAGCTTCGGGGGGGGTATGAACACTGAAGCTTTCTTT.

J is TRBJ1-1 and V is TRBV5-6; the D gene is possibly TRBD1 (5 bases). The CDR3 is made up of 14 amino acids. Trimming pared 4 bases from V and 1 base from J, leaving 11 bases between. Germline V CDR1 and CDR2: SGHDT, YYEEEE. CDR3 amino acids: CASSVDGANTEAFF. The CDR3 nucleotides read TGTGCCAGCAGCGTCGACGGGGCGAACACTGAAGCTTTCTTT.

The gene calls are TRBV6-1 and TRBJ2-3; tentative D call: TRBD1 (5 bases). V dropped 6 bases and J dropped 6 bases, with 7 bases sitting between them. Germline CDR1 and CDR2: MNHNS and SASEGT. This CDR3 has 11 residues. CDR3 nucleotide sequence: TGTGCCAGCAGGGGGCTTGATACGCAGTATTTT. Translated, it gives CASRGLDTQYF.

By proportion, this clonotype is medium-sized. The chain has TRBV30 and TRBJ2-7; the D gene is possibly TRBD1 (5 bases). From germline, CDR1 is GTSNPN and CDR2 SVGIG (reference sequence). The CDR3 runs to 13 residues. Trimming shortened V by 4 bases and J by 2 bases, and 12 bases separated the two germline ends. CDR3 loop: CAWNPDSAYEQYF. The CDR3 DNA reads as TGTGCCTGGAATCCCGACAGTGCCTACGAGCAGTACTTC.

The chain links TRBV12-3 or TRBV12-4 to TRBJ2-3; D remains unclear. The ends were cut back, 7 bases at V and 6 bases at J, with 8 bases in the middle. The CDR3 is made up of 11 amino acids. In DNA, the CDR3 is TGTGCCAGCACCCTGGGGGATACGCAGTATTTT. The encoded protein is CASTLGDTQYF.

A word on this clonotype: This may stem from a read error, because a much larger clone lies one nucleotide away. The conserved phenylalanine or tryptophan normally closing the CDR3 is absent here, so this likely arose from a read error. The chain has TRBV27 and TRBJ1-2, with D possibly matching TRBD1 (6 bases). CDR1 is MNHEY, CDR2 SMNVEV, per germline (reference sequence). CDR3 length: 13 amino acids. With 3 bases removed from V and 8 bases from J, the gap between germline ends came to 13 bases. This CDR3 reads CASSLRGAQGYTS. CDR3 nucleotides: TGTGCCAGCAGTTTGAGGGGGGCGCAGGGCTACACCTCC.

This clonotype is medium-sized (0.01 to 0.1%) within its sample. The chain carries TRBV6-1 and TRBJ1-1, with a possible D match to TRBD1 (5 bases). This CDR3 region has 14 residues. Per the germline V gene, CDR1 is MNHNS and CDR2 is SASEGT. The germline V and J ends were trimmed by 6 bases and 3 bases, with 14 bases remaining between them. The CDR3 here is CASSSRQSDTEAFF. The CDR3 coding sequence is TGTGCCAGCAGCTCACGACAGTCTGACACTGAAGCTTTCTTT.

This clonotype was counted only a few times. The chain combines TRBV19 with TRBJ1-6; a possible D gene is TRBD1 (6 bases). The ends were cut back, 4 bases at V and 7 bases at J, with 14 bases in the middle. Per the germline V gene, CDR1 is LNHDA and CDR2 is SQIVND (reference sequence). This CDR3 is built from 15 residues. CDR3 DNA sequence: TGTGCCAGTAGTACGGAAAACAGGGTAAATTCACCCCTCCACTTT. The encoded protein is CASSTENRVNSPLHF.

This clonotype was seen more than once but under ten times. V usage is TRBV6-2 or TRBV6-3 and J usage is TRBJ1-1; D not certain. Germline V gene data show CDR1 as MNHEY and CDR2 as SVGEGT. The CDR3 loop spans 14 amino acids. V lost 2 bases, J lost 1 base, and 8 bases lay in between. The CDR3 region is CASSYGVRNTEAFF. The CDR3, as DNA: TGTGCCAGCAGTTACGGGGTCCGGAACACTGAAGCTTTCTTT.

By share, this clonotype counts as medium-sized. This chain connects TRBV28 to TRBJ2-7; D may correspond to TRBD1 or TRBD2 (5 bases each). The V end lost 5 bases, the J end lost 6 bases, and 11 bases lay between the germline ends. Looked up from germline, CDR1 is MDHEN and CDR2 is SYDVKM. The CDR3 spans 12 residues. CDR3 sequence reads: CASSPDSGEQYF. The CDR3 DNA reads TGTGCCAGCAGTCCAGACAGCGGCGAGCAGTACTTC.

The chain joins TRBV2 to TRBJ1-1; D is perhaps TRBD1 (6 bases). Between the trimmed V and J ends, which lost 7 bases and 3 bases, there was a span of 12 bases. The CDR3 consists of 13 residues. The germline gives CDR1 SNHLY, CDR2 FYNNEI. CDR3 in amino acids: CASNKRGDTEAFF. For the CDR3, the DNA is TGTGCCAGCAACAAGAGGGGGGACACTGAAGCTTTCTTT.

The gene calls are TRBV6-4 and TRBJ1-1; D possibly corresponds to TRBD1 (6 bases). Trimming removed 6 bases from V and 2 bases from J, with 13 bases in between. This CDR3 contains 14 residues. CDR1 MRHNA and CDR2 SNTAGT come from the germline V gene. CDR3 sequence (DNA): TGTGCCAGCAGCCCAGAAGGGGGAAACACTGAAGCTTTCTTT. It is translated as CASSPEGGNTEAFF.

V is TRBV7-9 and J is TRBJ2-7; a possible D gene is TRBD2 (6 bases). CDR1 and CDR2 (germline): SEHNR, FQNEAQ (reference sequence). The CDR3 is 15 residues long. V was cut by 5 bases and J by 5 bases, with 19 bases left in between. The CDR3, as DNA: TGTGCCAGCAGCGCGTCGGGAGACTTTCGGAACGAGCAGTACTTC. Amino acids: CASSASGDFRNEQYF.

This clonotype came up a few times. The CDR3, as DNA: TGTGCCACCAGCAAGGACATAGCTAACTATGGCTACACCTTC. Protein product: CATSKDIANYGYTF. The genes are TRBV15 and TRBJ1-2; tentative D call: TRBD1 (5 bases). Germline V gene sequence: CDR1 LNHNV, CDR2 YYDKDF (reference sequence). This CDR3 comprises 14 residues. Trimming stripped 4 bases from V and 0 bases from J, with 9 bases between.

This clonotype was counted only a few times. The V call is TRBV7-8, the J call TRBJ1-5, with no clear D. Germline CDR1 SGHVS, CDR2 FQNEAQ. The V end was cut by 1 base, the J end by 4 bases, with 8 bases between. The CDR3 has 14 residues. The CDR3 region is CASSLGSVNQPQHF. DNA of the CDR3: TGTGCCAGCAGCTTAGGAAGTGTAAATCAGCCCCAGCATTTT.